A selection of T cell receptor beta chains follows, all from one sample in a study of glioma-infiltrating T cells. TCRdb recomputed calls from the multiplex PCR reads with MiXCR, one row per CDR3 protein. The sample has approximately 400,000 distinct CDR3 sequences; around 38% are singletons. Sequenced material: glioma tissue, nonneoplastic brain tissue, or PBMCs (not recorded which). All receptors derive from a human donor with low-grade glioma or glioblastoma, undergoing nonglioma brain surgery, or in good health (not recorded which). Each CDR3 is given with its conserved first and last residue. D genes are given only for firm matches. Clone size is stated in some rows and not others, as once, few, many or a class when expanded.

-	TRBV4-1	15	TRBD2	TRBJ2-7	CASSQESGGAYEQYF	TGTGCCAGCAGCCAAGAAAGCGGGGGAGCCTACGAGCAGTACTTC
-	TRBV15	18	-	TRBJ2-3	CATSRDHTFSGGTDTQYF	TGTGCCACCAGCAGAGATCACACGTTTAGTGGTGGCACAGATACGCAGTATTTT
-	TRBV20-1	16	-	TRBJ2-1	CSVPGASRSRGNEQFF	TGCAGTGTCCCAGGAGCTAGCAGAAGCCGGGGCAATGAGCAGTTCTTC
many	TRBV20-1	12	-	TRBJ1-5	CSASWWNQPQHF	TGCAGTGCTAGCTGGTGGAATCAGCCCCAGCATTTT
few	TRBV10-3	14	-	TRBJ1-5	CAISESGGGQPQHF	TGTGCCATCAGTGAGTCGGGGGGTGGGCAGCCCCAGCATTTT
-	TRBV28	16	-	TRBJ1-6	CASTYSQDSYNSPLHF	TGTGCCAGCACCTATAGTCAGGACTCCTATAATTCACCCCTCCACTTT
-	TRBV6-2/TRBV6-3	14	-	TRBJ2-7	CASSGGPMTYEQYF	TGTGCCAGCAGCGGAGGACCGATGACCTATGAGCAGTACTTC
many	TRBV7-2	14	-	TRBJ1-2	CASSLDYGNYGYTF	TGTGCCAGCAGCTTAGACTACGGAAACTATGGCTACACCTTC
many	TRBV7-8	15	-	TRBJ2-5	CASSYYRDWGGTQYF	TGTGCCAGCAGCTACTACCGGGACTGGGGAGGGACCCAGTACTTC
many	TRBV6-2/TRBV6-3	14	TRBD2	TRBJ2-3	CATTGGGGTDTQYF	TGTGCCACCACGGGGGGTGGAGGCACAGATACGCAGTATTTT
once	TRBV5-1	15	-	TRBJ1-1	CASSHPAGLNTESFF	TGCGCCAGCAGCCACCCAGCGGGACTCAACACTGAATCTTTCTTT
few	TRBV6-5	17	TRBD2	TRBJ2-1	CASSYRSSGVSYNEQFF	TGTGCCAGCAGTTACCGGTCTAGCGGGGTCTCCTACAATGAGCAGTTCTTC
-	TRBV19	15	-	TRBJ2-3	CASSSGALGTDTQYF	TGTGCCAGTAGTTCTGGGGCGTTAGGGACAGATACGCAGTATTTT
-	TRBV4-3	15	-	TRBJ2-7	CASSQDHTNSYEQYF	TGCGCCAGCAGCCAAGACCACACCAACTCCTACGAGCAGTACTTC
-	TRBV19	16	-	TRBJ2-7	CASSIIPDGPSYEQYF	TGTGCCAGTAGTATAATTCCGGACGGGCCCTCCTACGAGCAGTACTTC
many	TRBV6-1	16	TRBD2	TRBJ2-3	CASSTLLAGRTDTQYF	TGTGCCAGCAGTACCTTACTAGCGGGGCGCACAGATACGCAGTATTTT
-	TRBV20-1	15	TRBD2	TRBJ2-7	CSAFRTSGGPYEQYF	TGCAGTGCTTTCAGGACTAGCGGGGGCCCCTACGAGCAGTACTTC
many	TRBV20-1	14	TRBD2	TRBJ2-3	CSARGTSGTDTQYF	TGCAGTGCTAGAGGGACTAGCGGGACAGATACGCAGTATTTT
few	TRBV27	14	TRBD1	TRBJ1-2	CASSGQGNPLGYTF	TGTGCCAGCAGCGGACAGGGGAACCCCCTTGGCTACACCTTC
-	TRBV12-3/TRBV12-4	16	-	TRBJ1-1	CASSLGPPGVNTEAFF	TGTGCCAGCAGCTTAGGACCCCCAGGGGTGAACACTGAAGCTTTCTTT
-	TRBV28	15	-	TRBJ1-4	CASSLNQGSTGKLFF	TGTGCCAGCAGTTTAAACCAGGGCAGCACCGGTAAACTGTTTTTT
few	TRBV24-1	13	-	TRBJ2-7	CATSLDSSYEQYF	TGTGCCACCAGTCTGGACAGCTCCTACGAGCAGTACTTC
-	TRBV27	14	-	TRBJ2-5	CASSLAGPGETQYF	TGTGCCAGCAGTTTAGCGGGCCCTGGAGAGACCCAGTACTTC
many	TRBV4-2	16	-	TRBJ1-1	CASSQESSFLNTEAFF	TGTGCCAGCAGCCAAGAATCAAGTTTCTTGAACACTGAAGCTTTCTTT
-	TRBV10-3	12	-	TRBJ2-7	CATADSPYEQYF	TGTGCCACTGCGGACAGTCCCTACGAGCAGTACTTC